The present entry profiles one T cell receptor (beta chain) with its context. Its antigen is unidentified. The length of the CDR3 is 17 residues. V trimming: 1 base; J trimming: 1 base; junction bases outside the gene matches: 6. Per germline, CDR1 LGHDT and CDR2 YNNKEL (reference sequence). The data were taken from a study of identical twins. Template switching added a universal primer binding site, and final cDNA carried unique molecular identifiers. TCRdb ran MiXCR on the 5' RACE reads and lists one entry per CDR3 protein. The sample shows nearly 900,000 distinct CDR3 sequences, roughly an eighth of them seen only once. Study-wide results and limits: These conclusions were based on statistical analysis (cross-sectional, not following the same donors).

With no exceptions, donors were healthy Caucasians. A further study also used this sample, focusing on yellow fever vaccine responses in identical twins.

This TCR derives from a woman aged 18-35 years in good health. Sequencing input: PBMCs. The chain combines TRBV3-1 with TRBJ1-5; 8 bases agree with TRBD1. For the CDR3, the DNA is TGTGCCAGCAGCCAAGGGGGAAGGACAGGGAGCAATCAGCCCCAGCATTTT. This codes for CASSQGGRTGSNQPQHF.